This TCR beta chain came from a study of neoadjuvant nivolumab and ipilimumab in lung cancer (dated by TCRdb to about 2020). Regarding the study in general: In the NEOSTAR trial, nivolumab was administered intravenously at 3 mg/kg on days 1, 15 and 29, and the combination arm also received ipilimumab 1 mg/kg on day 1 only. The primary trial endpoint was the major pathologic response (MPR) rate in the intention-to-treat population in each study arm. In the trial, under 45 patients with operable NSCLC were treated, of whom about 23 were randomized to nivolumab monotherapy and around 20 to nivolumab plus ipilimumab. TCR repertoires were compared between pretherapy (baseline) peripheral blood and tumors resected at surgery after neoadjuvant immune checkpoint blockade. Matched pretherapy and resected tumor pairs were analyzed for seven patients, of whom four received nivolumab and three received nivolumab plus ipilimumab.

Library method: the immunoSEQ multiplex PCR assay. As for how the authors treated the data: Richness and clonality were used to summarize the repertoires, and clones that significantly expanded or contracted between pre- and post-therapy samples were identified. Drawn from immuneACCESS, this table holds only the in-frame rearrangements with V and J called that TCRdb kept. Clones are partly lost; checked studies trace under half to an unresolved V gene and leave the rest unexplained. V and J calls and clone size are copied from that table; D and trimming were computed from the DNA. Recorded for this sample are approximately 30,000 clones; about nine tenths of them occurred a single time. The ten largest clonotypes hold around 5.1% of the sample. Interpreted using the paper, the time point label stands for: at surgical resection after neoadjuvant nivolumab +/- ipilimumab. Samples came from the phase 2 randomized NEOSTAR trial, which tested neoadjuvant nivolumab or nivolumab plus ipilimumab followed by surgery in operable NSCLC.

The paper's findings and limits, for the study overall: Greater TCR richness and clonality were observed in resected tumors than in tumor-adjacent uninvolved lung, and increases were observed in more dual-therapy-treated tumors. Richness in tumors resected after neoadjuvant therapy showed a positive correlation with pretherapy blood TCR richness (Spearman R ≈ 0.78). From pretherapy to surgery, increases in tumor T-cell richness and clonality were observed in three of three dual-therapy tumors but in only two of four nivolumab-treated tumors. TCR sequencing was performed in a small number of samples. No significant correlation was found between TCR clonality and pathologic tumor regression, and only one major-pathologic-response sample was available for the clonality analysis.

About this clone itself: Its antigen is still unknown. Base-call qualities are not available, and no considerably larger clone is one nucleotide away.

CDR1 and CDR2 were assigned from the germline V gene (reference sequence) as SEHNR and FQNEAQ. V is clipped by 5 bases and J by 13 bases, and the sequence between their germline boundaries is 12 bases long. The CDR3 numbers 12 residues from cysteine through phenylalanine. Only the CDR3 region is kept as DNA, spanning 36 bases read in frame from base 1. This chain is built from TRBV7-9 and TRBJ1-6; no D gene call is confident. The starting material was peripheral blood, obtained after neoadjuvant nivolumab, alone or with ipilimumab, at or shortly before surgery. The TCR was taken from an adult with non-small cell lung cancer. The CDR3 has the sequence CASSMAGGPLHF. The nucleotides read TGTGCCAGCAGCATGGCGGGCGGGCCCCTCCACTTT.